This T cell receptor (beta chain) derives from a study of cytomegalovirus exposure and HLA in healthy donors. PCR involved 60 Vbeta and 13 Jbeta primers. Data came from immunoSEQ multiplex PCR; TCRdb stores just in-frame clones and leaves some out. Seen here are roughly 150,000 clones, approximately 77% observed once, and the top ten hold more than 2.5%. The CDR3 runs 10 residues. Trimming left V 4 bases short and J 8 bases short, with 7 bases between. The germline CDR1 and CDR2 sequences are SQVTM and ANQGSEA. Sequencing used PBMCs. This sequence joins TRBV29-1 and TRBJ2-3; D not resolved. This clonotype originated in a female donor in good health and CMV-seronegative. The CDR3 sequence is CSVGPGTQYF. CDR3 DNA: TGCAGCGTTGGGCCGGGTACGCAGTATTTT.